The T cell receptor beta chain under discussion was sequenced for a study of T cells in narcolepsy (dated by TCRdb to 2016 to 2019). About the study as a whole: Patients with narcolepsy type 1 or type 2 (NT1, NT2) and healthy control donors were enrolled in the study. To look for autoreactive T cells in narcolepsy patients that target self-antigens of hypocretin neurons (hypocretin, TRIB2), the study used TCR Vbeta sequencing to follow clonotypes in blood and CSF.

For TCR Vbeta sequencing, memory CD4+ T cells were sorted ex vivo from the peripheral blood of both healthy controls and narcolepsy patients. Receptor amplification or capture employed the immunoSEQ multiplex PCR assay. The source is immuneACCESS, and TCRdb retained only in-frame sequences with V and J called. Part of the clones is not carried over; for the studies checked, unresolved V genes explain less than half of this, and the remainder is unexplained. The table for this sample lists 20,000 to 30,000 clones; roughly 85% of them were counted only once. 10% of the sample is taken by the ten largest. As to this clone: Its antigen target is currently unknown. No base-level quality is on record; no much larger clone is a single base apart.

A distance of 14 bases separates the germline ends of V and J, which lose 4 bases and 6 bases respectively. From cysteine to phenylalanine, the CDR3 is 14 amino acids long. The read is trimmed to its CDR3 DNA, 42 bases read in frame from base 1. For CDR1 and CDR2, the germline V gene lists MNHNS and SASEGT. General study outcomes and caveats: In plots comparing CSF and blood CD4+ T cell clonotypes from the same patient, HCRT-specific and TRIB2-specific autoreactive clonotypes were highlighted. According to the report, autoreactive clonotypes were detected serially in the blood of the same patients and of different patients, but not in healthy controls. Patients and controls had similar numbers of sequenced blood memory CD4+ clonotypes, with averages of approximately 40,000 in patients and 33,354 in controls. No sequences matching autoreactive T cell clones were present in some of the blood memory CD4+ repertoires from patients and controls.

The chain is made from TRBV6-1 and TRBJ2-3; the D gene is perhaps TRBD1, on 6 matching bases. The sample comprised memory (CD45RA-) CD4+ T cells from blood. Read against the paper, the sample's cell subset or site label means: memory T cells sorted ex vivo from peripheral blood. The receptor was derived from a human donor in good health. The CDR3 here reads CASSVTGTKDTQYF. The DNA reads as follows: TGTGCCAGCAGTGTTACCGGGACAAAGGATACGCAGTATTTT.